Sequencing of this T cell receptor (beta chain) was carried out in a study of vaccination effects on CD4 cells after COVID-19. Study information: The second dose preceded post-vaccine samples by a median of 72 days.

Upon completion of roughly ten days in culture, CD4+ T cells were isolated. Two doses of either BNT162b2 or mRNA-1273 were given to each participant. Prior SARS-CoV-2 infection was absent in the vaccine recipients, as shown by negative nucleocapsid antibodies. Days 3 and 7 saw half the medium replaced with IL-2 medium. Trimming cost V 4 bases and J 5 bases, with 13 bases left between them. This CDR3 has 14 residues. Germline CDR1 reads SGHNT; CDR2 reads YYREEE (reference sequence). This clone occurred once. Its antigen is unidentified. Clones were sequenced by immunoSEQ multiplex PCR, and TCRdb holds only the in-frame ones, with some missing. The table has about 45,000 clones, about 70% seen once.

The sequence came from a human donor who received a COVID-19 vaccine. Material: CD4+ T cells from PBMCs cultured without peptide, obtained after COVID-19 vaccination. V usage is TRBV5-4 and J usage is TRBJ2-1, with D unresolved. In DNA form, the CDR3 reads TGTGCCAGCAGCCGCCGCGGATCTAACAATGAGCAGTTCTTC. Residues: CASSRRGSNNEQFF.